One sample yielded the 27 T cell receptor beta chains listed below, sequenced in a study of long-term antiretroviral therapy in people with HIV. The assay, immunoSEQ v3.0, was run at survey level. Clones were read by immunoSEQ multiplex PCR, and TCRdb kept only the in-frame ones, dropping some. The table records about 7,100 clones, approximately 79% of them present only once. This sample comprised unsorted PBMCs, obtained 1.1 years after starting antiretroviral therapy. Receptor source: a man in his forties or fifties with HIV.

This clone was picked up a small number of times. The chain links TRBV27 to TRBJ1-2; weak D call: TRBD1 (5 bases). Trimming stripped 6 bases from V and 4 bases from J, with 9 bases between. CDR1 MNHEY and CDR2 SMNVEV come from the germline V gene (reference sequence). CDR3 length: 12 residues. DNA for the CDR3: TGTGCCAGCAGGGCAGGGTTCTATGGCTACACCTTC. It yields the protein CASRAGFYGYTF.

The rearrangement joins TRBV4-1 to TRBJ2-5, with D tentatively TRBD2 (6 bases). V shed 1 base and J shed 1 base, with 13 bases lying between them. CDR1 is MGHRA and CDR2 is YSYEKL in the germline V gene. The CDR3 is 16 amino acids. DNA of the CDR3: TGCGCCAGCAGCCAAGGGCTTGGAGGGGTCCAAGAGACCCAGTACTTC. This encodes CASSQGLGGVQETQYF.

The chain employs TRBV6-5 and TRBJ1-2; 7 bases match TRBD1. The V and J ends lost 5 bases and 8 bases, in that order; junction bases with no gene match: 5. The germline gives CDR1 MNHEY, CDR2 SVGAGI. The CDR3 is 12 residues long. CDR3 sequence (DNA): TGTGCCAGCAGTACGGGACAGAGAGGCTACACCTTC. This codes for CASSTGQRGYTF.

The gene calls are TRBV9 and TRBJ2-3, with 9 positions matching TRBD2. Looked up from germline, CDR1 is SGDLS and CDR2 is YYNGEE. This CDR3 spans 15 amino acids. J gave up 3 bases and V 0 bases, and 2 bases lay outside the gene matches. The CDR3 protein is CASSVGRGGTDTQYF. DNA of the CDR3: TGTGCCAGCAGCGTAGGGCGGGGGGGAACAGATACGCAGTATTTT.

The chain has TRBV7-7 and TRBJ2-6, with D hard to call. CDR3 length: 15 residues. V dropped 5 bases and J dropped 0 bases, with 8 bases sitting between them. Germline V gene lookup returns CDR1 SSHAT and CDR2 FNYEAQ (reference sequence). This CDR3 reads CASSPRNSGANVLTF. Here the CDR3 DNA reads TGTGCCAGCAGCCCCAGGAACTCTGGGGCCAACGTCCTGACTTTC.

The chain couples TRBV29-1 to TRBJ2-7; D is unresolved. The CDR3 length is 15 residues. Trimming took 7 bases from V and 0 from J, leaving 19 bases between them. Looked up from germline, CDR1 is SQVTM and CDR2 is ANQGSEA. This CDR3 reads CSAEGPSESSYEQYF. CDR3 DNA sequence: TGCAGCGCCGAAGGTCCCAGCGAGAGCTCCTACGAGCAGTACTTC.

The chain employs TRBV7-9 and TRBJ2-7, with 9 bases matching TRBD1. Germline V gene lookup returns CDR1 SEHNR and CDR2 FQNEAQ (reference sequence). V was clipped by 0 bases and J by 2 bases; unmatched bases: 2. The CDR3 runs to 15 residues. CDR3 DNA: TGTGCCAGCAGCTTAGCCGGACAGGGGCCCTACGAGCAGTACTTC. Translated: CASSLAGQGPYEQYF.

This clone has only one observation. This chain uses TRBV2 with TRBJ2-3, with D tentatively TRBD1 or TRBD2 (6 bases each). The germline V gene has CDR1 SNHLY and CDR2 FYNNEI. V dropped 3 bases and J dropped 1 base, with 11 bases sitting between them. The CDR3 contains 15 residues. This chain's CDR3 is CASSDTGAGTDTQYF. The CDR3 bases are TGTGCCAGCAGTGACACGGGGGCAGGCACAGATACGCAGTATTTT.

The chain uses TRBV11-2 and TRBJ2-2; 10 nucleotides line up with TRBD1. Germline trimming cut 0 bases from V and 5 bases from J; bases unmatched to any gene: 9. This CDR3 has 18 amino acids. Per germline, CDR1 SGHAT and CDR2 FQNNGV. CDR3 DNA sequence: TGTGCCAGCAGCTTAGATCTTCGGGACAGGGGTGAGACCGGGGAGCTGTTTTTT. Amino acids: CASSLDLRDRGETGELFF.

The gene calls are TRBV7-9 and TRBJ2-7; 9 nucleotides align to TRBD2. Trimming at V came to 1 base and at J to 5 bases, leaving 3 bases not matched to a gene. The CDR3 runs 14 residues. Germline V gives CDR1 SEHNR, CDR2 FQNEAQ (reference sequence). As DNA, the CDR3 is TGTGCCAGCAGCTTAGGGGGCGGGGGGGACGAGCAGTACTTC. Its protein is CASSLGGGGDEQYF.

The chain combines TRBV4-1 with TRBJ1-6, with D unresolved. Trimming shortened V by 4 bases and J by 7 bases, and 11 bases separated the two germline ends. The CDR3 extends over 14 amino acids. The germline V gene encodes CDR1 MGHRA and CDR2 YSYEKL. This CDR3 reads CASSRVPVNSPLHF. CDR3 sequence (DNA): TGCGCCAGCAGCCGGGTCCCTGTGAATTCACCCCTCCACTTT.

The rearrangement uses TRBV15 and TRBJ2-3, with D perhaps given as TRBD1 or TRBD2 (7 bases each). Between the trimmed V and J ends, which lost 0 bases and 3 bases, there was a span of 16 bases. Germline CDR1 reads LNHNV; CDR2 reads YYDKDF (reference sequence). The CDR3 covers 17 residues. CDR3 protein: CATSRDHRQGGTDTQYF. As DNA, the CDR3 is TGTGCCACCAGCAGAGATCATAGACAGGGAGGGACAGATACGCAGTATTTT.

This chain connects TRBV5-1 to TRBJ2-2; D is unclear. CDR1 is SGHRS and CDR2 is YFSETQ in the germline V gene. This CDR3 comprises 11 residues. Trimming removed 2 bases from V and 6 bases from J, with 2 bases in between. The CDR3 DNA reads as TGCGCCAGCAGCTTTCCCGGGGAGCTGTTTTTT. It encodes CASSFPGELFF.

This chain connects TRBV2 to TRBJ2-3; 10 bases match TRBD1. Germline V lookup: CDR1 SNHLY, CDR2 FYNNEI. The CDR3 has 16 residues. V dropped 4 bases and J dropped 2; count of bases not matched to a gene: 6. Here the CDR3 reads CASSAGTGVNTDTQYF. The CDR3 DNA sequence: TGTGCCAGCAGTGCCGGGACAGGGGTGAACACAGATACGCAGTATTTT.

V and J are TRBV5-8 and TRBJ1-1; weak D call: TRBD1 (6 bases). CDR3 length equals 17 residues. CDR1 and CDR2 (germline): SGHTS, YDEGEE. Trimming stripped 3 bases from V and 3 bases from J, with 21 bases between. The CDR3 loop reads CASSSPRTASGDTEAFF. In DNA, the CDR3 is TGTGCCAGCAGCTCTCCTAGGACAGCTTCTGGGGACACTGAAGCTTTCTTT. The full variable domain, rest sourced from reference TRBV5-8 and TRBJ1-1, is EAGVTQSPTHLIKTRGQQATLRCSPISGHTSVYWYQQALGLGLQFLLWYDEGEERNRGNFPPRFSGRQFPNYSSELNVNALELEDSALYLCASSSPRTASGDTEAFFGQGTRLTVV.

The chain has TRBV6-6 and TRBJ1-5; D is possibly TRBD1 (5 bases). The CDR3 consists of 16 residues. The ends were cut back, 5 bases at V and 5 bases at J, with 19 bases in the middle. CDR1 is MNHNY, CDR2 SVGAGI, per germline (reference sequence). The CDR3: CASSPGAGGNDQPQHF. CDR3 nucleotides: TGTGCCAGCAGTCCCGGGGCCGGGGGGAACGATCAGCCCCAGCATTTT.

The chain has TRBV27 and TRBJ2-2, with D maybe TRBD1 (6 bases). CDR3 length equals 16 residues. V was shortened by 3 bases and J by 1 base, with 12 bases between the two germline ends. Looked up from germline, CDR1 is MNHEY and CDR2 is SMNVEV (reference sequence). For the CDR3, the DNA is TGTGCCAGCAGTTTGGTGGGGGCACTGAACACCGGGGAGCTGTTTTTT. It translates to CASSLVGALNTGELFF.

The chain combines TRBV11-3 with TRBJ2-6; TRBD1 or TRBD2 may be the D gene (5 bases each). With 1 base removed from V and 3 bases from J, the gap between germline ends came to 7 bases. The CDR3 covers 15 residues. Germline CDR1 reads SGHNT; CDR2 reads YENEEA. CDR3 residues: CASSLGGNGANVLTF. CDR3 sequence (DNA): TGTGCCAGCAGCTTAGGGGGGAATGGGGCCAACGTCCTGACTTTC. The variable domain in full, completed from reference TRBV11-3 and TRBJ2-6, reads EAGVVQSPRYKIIEKKQPVAFWCNPISGHNTLYWYLQNLGQGPELLIRYENEEAVDDSQLPKDRFSAERLKGVDSTLKIQPAELGDSAVYLCASSLGGNGANVLTFGAGSRLTVL.

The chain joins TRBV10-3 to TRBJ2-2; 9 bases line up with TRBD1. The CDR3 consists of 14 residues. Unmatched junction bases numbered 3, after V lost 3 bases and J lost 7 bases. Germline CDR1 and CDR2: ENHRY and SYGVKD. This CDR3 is CAISDHRGRGELFF. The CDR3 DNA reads TGTGCCATCAGTGACCACAGGGGGCGCGGGGAGCTGTTTTTT.

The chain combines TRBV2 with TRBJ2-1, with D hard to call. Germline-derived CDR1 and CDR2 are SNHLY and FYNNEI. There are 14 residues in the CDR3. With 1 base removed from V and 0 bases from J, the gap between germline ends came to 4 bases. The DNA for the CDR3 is TGTGCCAGCAGTGAAGGGCGCTCCTACAATGAGCAGTTCTTC. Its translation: CASSEGRSYNEQFF. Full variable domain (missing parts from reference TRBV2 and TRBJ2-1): EPEVTQTPSHQVTQMGQEVILRCVPISNHLYFYWYRQILGQKVEFLVSFYNNEISEKSEIFDDQFSVERPDGSNFTLKIRSTKLEDSAMYFCASSEGRSYNEQFFGPGTRLTVL.

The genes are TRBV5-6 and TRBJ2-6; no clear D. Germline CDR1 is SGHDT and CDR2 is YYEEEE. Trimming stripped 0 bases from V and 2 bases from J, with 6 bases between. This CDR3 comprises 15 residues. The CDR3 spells CASSLGATGANVLTF. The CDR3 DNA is TGTGCCAGCAGCTTGGGAGCGACTGGGGCCAACGTCCTGACTTTC.

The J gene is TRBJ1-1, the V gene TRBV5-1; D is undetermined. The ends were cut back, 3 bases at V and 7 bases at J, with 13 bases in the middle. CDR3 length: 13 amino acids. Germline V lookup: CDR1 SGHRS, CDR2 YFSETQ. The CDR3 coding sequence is TGCGCCAGCAGCTCCGGACCGCTCGTTGAAGCTTTCTTT. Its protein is CASSSGPLVEAFF.

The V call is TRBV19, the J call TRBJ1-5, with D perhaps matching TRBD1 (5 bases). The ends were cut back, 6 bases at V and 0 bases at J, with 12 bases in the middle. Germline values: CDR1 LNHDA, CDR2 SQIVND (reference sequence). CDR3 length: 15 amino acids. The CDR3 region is CASSPRGFSNQPQHF. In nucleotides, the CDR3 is TGTGCCAGTAGCCCTCGGGGCTTTAGCAATCAGCCCCAGCATTTT.

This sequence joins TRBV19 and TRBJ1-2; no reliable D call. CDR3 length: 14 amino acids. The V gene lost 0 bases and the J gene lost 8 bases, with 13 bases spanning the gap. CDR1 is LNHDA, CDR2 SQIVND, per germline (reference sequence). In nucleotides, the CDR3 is TGTGCCAGTAGTATAGACCGACCGGGCTGGGGCTACACCTTC. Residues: CASSIDRPGWGYTF.

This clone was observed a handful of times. In DNA, the CDR3 is TGTGCCAGCTCACCCGGGACAGATGGAACTGAAGCTTTCTTT. It codes for CASSPGTDGTEAFF. The chain combines TRBV18 with TRBJ1-1, with 7 bases fitting TRBD1. V was clipped by 3 bases and J by 5 bases; unmatched bases: 6. Germline V gene sequence: CDR1 KGHSH, CDR2 LQKENI. This CDR3 has 14 amino acids.

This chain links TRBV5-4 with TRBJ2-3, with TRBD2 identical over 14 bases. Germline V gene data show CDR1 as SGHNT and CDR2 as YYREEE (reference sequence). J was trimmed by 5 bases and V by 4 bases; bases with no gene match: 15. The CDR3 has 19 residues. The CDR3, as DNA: TGTGCCAGCAGCCCCGGACTAGCGGGGGGTGCCGGGCGGCTAGATACGCAGTATTTT. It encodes CASSPGLAGGAGRLDTQYF.

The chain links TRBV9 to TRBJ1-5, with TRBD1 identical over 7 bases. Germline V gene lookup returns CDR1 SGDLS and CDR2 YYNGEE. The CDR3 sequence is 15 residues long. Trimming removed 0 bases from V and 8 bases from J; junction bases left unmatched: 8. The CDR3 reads CASSVGWTGQEPQHF. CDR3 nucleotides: TGTGCCAGCAGCGTAGGGTGGACAGGCCAGGAGCCCCAGCATTTT.